This record looks at one T cell receptor (beta chain) sequence and its context. Its antigen remains unknown. The record originates from a study of shared clonotypes between healthy human individuals. Study-level information: Each donor's CD8 memory used one plate, CD8 naive two, each CD4 subset three. Study-wide findings and caveats: Unshared clonotypes carried lower generation probabilities than those common to all four donors.

The data were produced by immunoSEQ multiplex PCR, yet TCRdb's version contains in-frame clones alone and is incomplete. Of roughly 1,500,000 clones listed, around 98.5% are singletons. The CDR3 has 11 amino acids. Germline V gene data show CDR1 as DFQATT and CDR2 as SNEGSKA (reference sequence). This sequence joins TRBV20-1 and TRBJ2-5; D is possibly TRBD2 (7 bases). Sequencing input: naive CD4+ T cells sorted from blood. The subset: CD45RA+ positively selected. The clonotype was recovered from a man younger than 40 in good health. CDR3 nucleotides: TGCCGGCCGGGGGGCGTCGAGACCCAGTACTTC. Its protein product is CRPGGVETQYF.